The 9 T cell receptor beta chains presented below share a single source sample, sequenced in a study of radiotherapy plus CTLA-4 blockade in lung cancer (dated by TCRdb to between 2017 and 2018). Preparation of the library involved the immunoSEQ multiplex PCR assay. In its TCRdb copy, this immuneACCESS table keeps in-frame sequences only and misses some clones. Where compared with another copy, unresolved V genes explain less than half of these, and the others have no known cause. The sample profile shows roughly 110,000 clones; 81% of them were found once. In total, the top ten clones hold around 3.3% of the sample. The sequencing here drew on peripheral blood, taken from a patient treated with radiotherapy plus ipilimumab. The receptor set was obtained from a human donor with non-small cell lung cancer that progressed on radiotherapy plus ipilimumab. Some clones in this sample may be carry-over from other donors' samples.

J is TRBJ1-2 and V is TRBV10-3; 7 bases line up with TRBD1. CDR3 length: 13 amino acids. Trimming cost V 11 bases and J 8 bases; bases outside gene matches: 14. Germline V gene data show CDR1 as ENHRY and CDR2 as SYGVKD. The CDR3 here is CAVAKGAEGGYTF. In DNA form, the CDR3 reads TGTGCCGTCGCTAAGGGGGCCGAGGGGGGCTACACCTTC.

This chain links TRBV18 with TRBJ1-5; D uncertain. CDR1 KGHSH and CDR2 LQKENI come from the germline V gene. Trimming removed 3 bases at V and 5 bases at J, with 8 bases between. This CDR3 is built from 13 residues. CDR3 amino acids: CASSPGVYQPQHF. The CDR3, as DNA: TGTGCCAGCTCACCCGGGGTATATCAGCCCCAGCATTTT.

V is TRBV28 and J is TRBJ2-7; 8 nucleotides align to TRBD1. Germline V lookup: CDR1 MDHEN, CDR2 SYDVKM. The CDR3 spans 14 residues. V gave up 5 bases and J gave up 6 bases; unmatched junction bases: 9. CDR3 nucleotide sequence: TGTGCCAGCAGTACATTGGACAGGGTCGGCGAGCAGTACTTC. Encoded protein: CASSTLDRVGEQYF.

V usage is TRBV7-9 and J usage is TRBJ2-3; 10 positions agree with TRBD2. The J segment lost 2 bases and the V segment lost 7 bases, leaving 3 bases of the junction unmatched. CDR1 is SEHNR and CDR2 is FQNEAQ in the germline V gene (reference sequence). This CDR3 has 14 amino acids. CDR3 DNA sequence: TGTGCCAGCACCCTAGCGGGGGACACAGATACGCAGTATTTT. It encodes CASTLAGDTDTQYF.

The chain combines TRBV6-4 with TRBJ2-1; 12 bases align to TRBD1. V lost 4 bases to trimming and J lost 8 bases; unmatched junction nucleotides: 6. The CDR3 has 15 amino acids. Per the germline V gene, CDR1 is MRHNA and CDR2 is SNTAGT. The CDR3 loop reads CASSVGTGGMDEQFF. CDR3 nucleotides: TGTGCCAGCAGTGTTGGGACAGGGGGCATGGATGAGCAGTTCTTC.

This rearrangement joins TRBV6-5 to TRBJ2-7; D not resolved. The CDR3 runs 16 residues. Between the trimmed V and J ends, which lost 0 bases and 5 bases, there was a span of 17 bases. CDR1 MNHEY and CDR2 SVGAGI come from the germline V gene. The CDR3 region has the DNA TGTGCCAGCAGTTACTCGATAAGGCTACCTCAGGACGAGCAGTACTTC. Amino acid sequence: CASSYSIRLPQDEQYF.

CDR3 protein: CASSPNTEAFF. In nucleotides, the CDR3 is TGTGCCAGCAGTCCTAATACTGAAGCTTTCTTT. The chain couples TRBV28 to TRBJ1-1; the D is unclear. The CDR3 runs to 11 residues. Deletions cut 5 bases from V and 5 bases from J, with 6 bases between. The germline V gene has CDR1 MDHEN and CDR2 SYDVKM.

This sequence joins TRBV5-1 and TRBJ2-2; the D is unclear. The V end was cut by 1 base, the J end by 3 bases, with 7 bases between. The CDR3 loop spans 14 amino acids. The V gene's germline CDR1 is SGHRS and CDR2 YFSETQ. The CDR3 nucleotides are TGCGCCAGCAGCTTGTACGGATACACCGGGGAGCTGTTTTTT. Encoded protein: CASSLYGYTGELFF.

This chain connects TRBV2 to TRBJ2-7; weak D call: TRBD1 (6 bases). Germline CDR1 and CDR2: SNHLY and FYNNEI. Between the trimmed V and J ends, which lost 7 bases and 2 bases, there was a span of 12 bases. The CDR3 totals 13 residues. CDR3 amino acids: CASTGTLPYEQYF. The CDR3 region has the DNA TGTGCCAGCACCGGGACATTACCCTACGAGCAGTACTTC.